This is a list of T cell receptor beta chains from one sample in a study of long-term antiretroviral therapy in people with HIV. Measured with immunoSEQ multiplex PCR; TCRdb has only the in-frame clones, and not every one. The sample carries under 30,000 clones, about 94% recorded once. The sequenced sample was unsorted PBMCs, obtained 7.3 to 7.5 years after starting antiretroviral therapy. The receptors originated from a man aged 45-65 years with HIV. Both conserved end residues are part of each CDR3. The D gene is left open where the match is weak. Clone size is not always given. Where it is, it says once, few, many or a class for expanded clones.

abundance: NA; v_gene: TRBV10-2; j_gene: TRBJ2-7; d_gene: NA; CDR3aa: CAVMGGGRYEQYF; CDR3nt: TGCGCCGTCATGGGGGGGGGCCGATACGAGCAGTACTTC
abundance: NA; v_gene: TRBV6-1; j_gene: TRBJ1-1; d_gene: TRBD1; CDR3aa: CASTGQTNTEAFF; CDR3nt: TGTGCCAGCACGGGACAGACGAACACTGAAGCTTTCTTT
abundance: NA; v_gene: TRBV9; j_gene: TRBJ2-7; d_gene: TRBD1; CDR3aa: CASSPRDRGSYEQYF; CDR3nt: TGTGCCAGCAGTCCCCGGGACAGGGGTTCCTACGAGCAGTACTTC
abundance: NA; v_gene: TRBV5-6; j_gene: TRBJ2-1; d_gene: NA; CDR3aa: CASSLAWAGSYNEQFF; CDR3nt: TGTGCCAGCAGCTTGGCCTGGGCAGGTAGCTACAATGAGCAGTTCTTC
abundance: NA; v_gene: TRBV4-1; j_gene: TRBJ2-5; d_gene: NA; CDR3aa: CASSQKAETQYF; CDR3nt: TGCGCCAGCAGCCAAAAGGCAGAGACCCAGTACTTC
abundance: NA; v_gene: TRBV30; j_gene: TRBJ1-5; d_gene: NA; CDR3aa: CAWSVPGFYQPQHF; CDR3nt: TGTGCCTGGAGTGTACCGGGGTTTTATCAGCCCCAGCATTTT
abundance: NA; v_gene: TRBV11-2; j_gene: TRBJ2-7; d_gene: TRBD1; CDR3aa: CASSLPGQGSYEQYF; CDR3nt: TGTGCCAGCAGCTTACCGGGACAGGGTTCCTACGAGCAGTACTTC
abundance: NA; v_gene: TRBV6-5; j_gene: TRBJ1-5; d_gene: NA; CDR3aa: CASSSQGYQPQHF; CDR3nt: TGTGCCAGCAGTTCACAGGGTTACCAGCCCCAGCATTTT
abundance: once; v_gene: TRBV28; j_gene: TRBJ2-7; d_gene: NA; CDR3aa: CASRRGGPSYEQYF; CDR3nt: TGTGCCAGCAGGCGAGGGGGACCTTCGTACGAGCAGTACTTC
abundance: NA; v_gene: TRBV6-5; j_gene: TRBJ1-2; d_gene: NA; CDR3aa: CASSEFGQPHYTF; CDR3nt: TGTGCCAGCAGTGAATTTGGCCAGCCCCACTACACCTTC
abundance: once; v_gene: TRBV6-1; j_gene: TRBJ2-2; d_gene: TRBD1; CDR3aa: CAVRQGAYTGELFF; CDR3nt: TGTGCCGTACGACAGGGGGCGTACACCGGGGAGCTGTTTTTT